This T cell receptor (beta chain) was sequenced during a study of blood T cell repertoires in COVID-19. Looked up from germline, CDR1 is MNHNY and CDR2 is SVGAGI (reference sequence). V trimming: 7 bases; J trimming: 1 base; junction bases outside the gene matches: 3. This CDR3 has 13 residues. This clone occurred a few times. Using immunoSEQ multiplex PCR, the repertoire was profiled, and TCRdb retains in-frame clones only, with some absent. The sample consists of hundreds of thousands of clones, roughly four fifths of them appearing once. The source of this sequence is a woman aged 70 to 79 with acute or convalescent COVID-19. The gene calls are TRBV6-6 and TRBJ1-1; TRBD1 agrees at 7 bases. Input material: peripheral blood. CDR3 nucleotide sequence: TGTGCCAGCAAAGGACAGGAGAACACTGAAGCTTTCTTT. It encodes CASKGQENTEAFF.